A selection of T cell receptor beta chains follows, all from one sample in a study of early T cells in non-severe SARS-CoV-2 infection. TCRdb ran MiXCR on the 5' RACE reads and lists one entry per CDR3 protein. The repertoire holds 25,000 to 30,000 distinct CDR3 sequences, with less than 10% as singletons. The sequenced sample consisted of whole blood. The receptors were gathered from an adult who was a healthcare worker with PCR-confirmed SARS-CoV-2 infection or an uninfected control (not recorded which). The CDR3 runs from the conserved cysteine through the conserved F or W. D genes are given only for firm matches. Clone size is stated in some rows and not others, as once, few, many or a class when expanded.

V gene	clone size	CDR3 length	D gene	J gene	CDR3 protein	CDR3 DNA
TRBV7-2	-	14	-	TRBJ2-7	CASSQDSTGGEQYF	TGTGCCAGCAGCCAGGACAGTACGGGAGGCGAGCAGTACTTC
TRBV12-3/TRBV12-4	many	11	TRBD1	TRBJ2-1	CASRGTGIKFF	TGTGCCAGCAGAGGGACAGGGATTAAATTCTTC
TRBV5-1	many	13	-	TRBJ1-2	CASSLPGNVGYTF	TGCGCCAGCAGCTTGCCAGGGAATGTTGGCTACACCTTC
TRBV3-1	many	16	TRBD1	TRBJ1-6	CASSQTGGFANSPLHF	TGTGCCAGCAGTCAGACAGGGGGCTTTGCAAATTCACCCCTCCACTTT
TRBV7-2	-	16	TRBD1	TRBJ1-3	CASSPRTGSSENTIYF	TGTGCCAGCAGCCCCCGGACAGGGAGCTCTGAAAACACCATATATTTT
TRBV9	many	14	-	TRBJ1-1	CASSVGSMNTEAFF	TGTGCCAGCAGCGTAGGCAGCATGAACACTGAAGCTTTCTTT
TRBV11-1	-	17	TRBD2	TRBJ2-1	CASSPATSGYSYNEQFF	TGTGCCAGCAGCCCTGCGACTAGCGGTTACTCCTACAATGAGCAGTTCTTC
TRBV5-1	many	14	-	TRBJ1-1	CASSWGQMNTEAFF	TGCGCCAGCAGCTGGGGGCAGATGAACACTGAAGCTTTCTTT
TRBV20-1	many	15	TRBD1	TRBJ1-1	CSARDKGASETEAFF	TGCAGTGCTAGAGATAAGGGGGCTTCGGAGACTGAAGCTTTCTTT
TRBV9	-	16	TRBD1	TRBJ2-7	CASSVAGGELGGEQYF	TGTGCCAGCAGCGTCGCAGGGGGCGAATTGGGAGGCGAGCAGTACTTC
TRBV20-1	few	14	TRBD2	TRBJ2-5	CSARSGGAGETQYF	TGCAGTGCTAGGAGCGGGGGGGCTGGAGAGACCCAGTACTTC
TRBV6-2/TRBV6-3	-	14	TRBD2	TRBJ2-1	CASSYSGGRYEQFF	TGTGCCAGCAGTTACTCGGGAGGGAGATATGAGCAGTTCTTC
TRBV7-2	medium-sized	15	-	TRBJ1-2	CASSLDQGMGYGYTF	TGTGCCAGCAGCTTAGATCAGGGGATGGGCTATGGCTACACCTTC
TRBV7-9	many	13	-	TRBJ2-7	CASSLGSTYEQYF	TGTGCCAGCAGCTTAGGGTCAACCTACGAGCAGTACTTC
TRBV4-3	few	17	-	TRBJ2-6	CASSQDRVGGRANVLTF	TGCGCCAGCAGCCAAGATCGTGTAGGGGGTAGGGCCAACGTCCTGACTTTC
TRBV5-1	many	14	TRBD1	TRBJ1-6	CASSSGTDYSPLHF	TGCGCCAGCAGCTCCGGGACAGACTATTCACCCCTCCACTTT
TRBV7-8	few	17	TRBD2	TRBJ2-7	CASSPRRAGDNSYEQYF	TGTGCCAGCAGCCCTCGTCGGGCGGGGGATAACTCCTACGAGCAGTACTTC
TRBV4-2	many	15	-	TRBJ1-2	CASSPLEGASYGYTF	TGTGCCAGCAGCCCATTAGAGGGAGCCTCCTATGGCTACACCTTC
TRBV6-2/TRBV6-3	once	13	-	TRBJ1-1	CASSLTWNTEAFF	TGTGCCAGCAGTTTGACATGGAACACTGAAGCTTTCTTT
TRBV3-1	many	17	TRBD1	TRBJ2-4	CASSQDGTGRTKNIQYF	TGTGCCAGCAGCCAAGACGGGACAGGCCGGACCAAAAACATTCAGTACTTC
TRBV4-3	-	15	TRBD2	TRBJ2-1	CASSQDSGGAWEQFF	TGCGCCAGCAGCCAAGATAGCGGGGGGGCCTGGGAGCAGTTCTTC
TRBV6-6	many	14	-	TRBJ1-3	CASRELPQGNTIYF	TGTGCCAGCAGGGAGCTTCCCCAGGGAAACACCATATATTTT
TRBV14	many	12	-	TRBJ1-2	CASSQRTYGYTF	TGTGCCAGCAGCCAACGGACCTATGGCTACACCTTC
TRBV7-6	few	12	-	TRBJ1-3	CASSEAGNTIYF	TGTGCCAGCAGCGAGGCCGGAAACACCATATATTTT
TRBV7-3	few	15	TRBD1	TRBJ2-2	CASSTYGQGNGELFF	TGTGCCAGCAGCACCTACGGACAGGGCAACGGGGAGCTGTTTTTT
TRBV6-2/TRBV6-3	-	10	-	TRBJ1-2	CASQGYGYTF	TGTGCCAGCCAGGGGTACGGCTACACCTTC
TRBV6-5	-	12	-	TRBJ2-2	CASSSTSGILFF	TGTGCCAGCAGTTCTACATCAGGGATTCTGTTTTTT
TRBV12-3/TRBV12-4	many	14	-	TRBJ2-2	CASIRGANTGELFF	TGTGCCAGCATCCGCGGCGCGAACACCGGGGAGCTGTTTTTT
TRBV2	many	13	-	TRBJ1-2	CASKTRGPGGYTF	TGTGCCAGCAAGACGCGGGGGCCGGGAGGCTACACCTTC
TRBV30	many	15	-	TRBJ1-4	CALQTATTTNEKLFF	TGTGCCTTACAGACAGCCACTACAACTAATGAAAAACTGTTTTTT
TRBV7-2	many	19	-	TRBJ2-5	CASSLGVIIGAGNQETQYF	TGTGCCAGCAGCTTAGGAGTAATAATAGGGGCAGGGAACCAAGAGACCCAGTACTTC
TRBV6-1	many	14	-	TRBJ2-4	CASISRVAKNIQYF	TGTGCCAGCATCTCAAGGGTCGCCAAAAACATTCAGTACTTC
TRBV18	-	15	-	TRBJ1-3	CASSPPGGERNTIYF	TGTGCCAGCTCACCACCGGGAGGGGAACGGAACACCATATATTTT
TRBV20-1	many	16	-	TRBJ2-2	CSAITLRPDDTGELFF	TGCAGTGCTATTACGCTTCGGCCTGACGACACCGGGGAGCTGTTTTTT
TRBV19	many	15	TRBD1	TRBJ2-3	CASSIGTGRTDTQYF	TGTGCCAGTAGTATAGGGACAGGCCGCACAGATACGCAGTATTTT
TRBV6-2/TRBV6-3	many	13	-	TRBJ2-5	CASNRKSIETQYF	TGTGCCAGCAATCGGAAGTCCATTGAGACCCAGTACTTC
TRBV29-1	-	19	TRBD1	TRBJ2-7	CSADGRHNGVGTGENEQYF	TGCAGCGCAGACGGACGACACAACGGAGTGGGGACAGGGGAAAACGAGCAGTACTTC
TRBV7-6	many	14	TRBD1	TRBJ2-4	CASSSPDRADIQYF	TGTGCCAGCAGCTCACCCGACAGGGCGGACATTCAGTACTTC
TRBV20-1	few	12	-	TRBJ1-1	CSARPQNTEAFF	TGCAGTGCTAGACCTCAGAACACTGAAGCTTTCTTT
TRBV2	many	12	-	TRBJ2-5	CASKGGSETQYF	TGTGCCAGCAAGGGGGGATCAGAGACCCAGTACTTC
TRBV6-2/TRBV6-3	-	16	-	TRBJ1-5	CASRETGFYSNQPQHF	TGTGCCAGCAGGGAGACAGGCTTCTATAGCAATCAGCCCCAGCATTTT
TRBV9	few	15	TRBD2	TRBJ2-3	CASCQGDYPPDTQYF	TGTGCCAGCTGCCAAGGGGACTACCCCCCAGATACGCAGTATTTT
TRBV7-2	many	12	-	TRBJ2-7	CASSPDTYEQYF	TGTGCCAGCAGCCCGGACACCTACGAGCAGTACTTC
TRBV24-1	many	12	-	TRBJ2-3	CATSEGTDTQYF	TGTGCCACCAGTGAGGGCACAGATACGCAGTATTTT
TRBV5-8	many	16	-	TRBJ2-1	CASSLGQVSFYNEQFF	TGTGCCAGCAGCTTGGGTCAGGTTTCATTTTACAATGAGCAGTTCTTC
TRBV7-2	many	13	-	TRBJ2-3	CASNPGATDTQYF	TGTGCCAGCAACCCGGGTGCCACAGATACGCAGTATTTT
TRBV7-8	many	13	-	TRBJ2-3	CASSLALADTQYF	TGTGCCAGCAGCTTAGCGCTAGCAGATACGCAGTATTTT
TRBV19	many	17	TRBD1	TRBJ1-2	CASSTSVWTGANYGYTF	TGTGCCAGTAGTACTTCCGTTTGGACAGGGGCTAACTATGGCTACACCTTC
TRBV7-9	many	15	-	TRBJ1-1	CASSLGQAGNTEAFF	TGTGCCAGCAGCTTAGGCCAGGCGGGGAACACTGAAGCTTTCTTT
TRBV6-2/TRBV6-3	few	17	-	TRBJ2-7	CASSPPRRLGGIYEQYF	TGTGCCAGCAGCCCCCCCCGGAGGCTCGGGGGAATCTACGAGCAGTACTTC
TRBV6-5	few	13	-	TRBJ2-3	CASSYSPTDTQYF	TGTGCCAGCAGTTACAGCCCCACAGATACGCAGTATTTT
TRBV12-3/TRBV12-4	many	16	-	TRBJ2-3	CASRPETGFVTDTQYF	TGTGCCAGCAGACCCGAAACAGGGTTTGTCACAGATACGCAGTATTTT
TRBV28	many	17	TRBD1	TRBJ2-6	CASETGVLPSGANVLTF	TGTGCCAGCGAGACAGGGGTCCTACCCTCTGGGGCCAACGTCCTGACTTTC
TRBV10-3	-	15	TRBD1	TRBJ1-1	CAISPGQGARTEAFF	TGTGCCATCAGTCCGGGACAGGGGGCACGAACTGAAGCTTTCTTT
TRBV5-1	many	15	TRBD1	TRBJ1-2	CASSLGPDRLDGYTF	TGCGCCAGCAGCTTGGGCCCGGACAGGCTGGATGGCTACACCTTC
TRBV10-3	-	15	TRBD1	TRBJ1-2	CATLPGQGANYGYTF	TGTGCCACCCTACCGGGACAGGGGGCTAACTATGGCTACACCTTC
TRBV11-1	-	13	-	TRBJ1-5	CASSPSRNQPQHF	TGTGCCAGCAGCCCCTCGAGGAATCAGCCCCAGCATTTT